This is a list of T cell receptor beta chains from one sample in a study of T cells expressing NK-cell markers. TCRdb re-called the 5' RACE reads; one entry per CDR3 protein, DNA not given. The sample data list around 100,000 distinct CDR3 sequences. Sequenced: blood T cells: a sorted CD56 or NKG2C T cell subset, CD4+ or CD8+ T cells, or bulk PBMC T cells (not recorded which). These receptors were collected from a woman aged 18 to 75 in good health. Both conserved end residues are part of each CDR3.

V gene: TRBV11-2; J gene: TRBJ2-1; CDR3 protein: CAGGRAYNEQFF
V gene: TRBV10-3; J gene: TRBJ2-3; CDR3 protein: CAISDLGLAGTDTQYF
V gene: TRBV7-9; J gene: TRBJ2-3; CDR3 protein: CASSSGPSGDTQYF
V gene: TRBV24-1; J gene: TRBJ2-2; CDR3 protein: CATSDFPGTGFGELFF
V gene: TRBV28; J gene: TRBJ2-7; CDR3 protein: CASSLRGLLSYEQYF
V gene: TRBV6-5; J gene: TRBJ1-4; CDR3 protein: CASSYSGSNEKLFF
V gene: TRBV6-2/TRBV6-3; J gene: TRBJ2-5; CDR3 protein: CASSYPSGGDQETQYF
V gene: TRBV6-5; J gene: TRBJ2-2; CDR3 protein: CASSYGGATGELFF
V gene: TRBV6-2/TRBV6-3; J gene: TRBJ2-6; CDR3 protein: CASTLAISGANVLTF
V gene: TRBV5-5; J gene: TRBJ1-1; CDR3 protein: CASRSWTEAFF
V gene: TRBV7-6; J gene: TRBJ2-1; CDR3 protein: CASSPPGAYNEQFF
V gene: TRBV4-2; J gene: TRBJ2-7; CDR3 protein: CASSPLGEGGPYEQYF
V gene: TRBV12-3/TRBV12-4; J gene: TRBJ2-1; CDR3 protein: CASRTTNEQFF
V gene: TRBV12-3/TRBV12-4; J gene: TRBJ2-2; CDR3 protein: CASRKLADLTNTGELFF
V gene: TRBV19; J gene: TRBJ1-2; CDR3 protein: CASSRDTYNYGYTF
V gene: TRBV5-5; J gene: TRBJ1-5; CDR3 protein: CASSFEALGHQPQHF
V gene: TRBV6-6; J gene: TRBJ2-1; CDR3 protein: CASSPTSSHEQFF
V gene: TRBV11-2; J gene: TRBJ1-1; CDR3 protein: CASSLYPEAFF
V gene: TRBV14; J gene: TRBJ2-1; CDR3 protein: CASSSTTPQFF
V gene: TRBV5-4; J gene: TRBJ2-1; CDR3 protein: CAIRQGYNEQFF
V gene: TRBV4-3; J gene: TRBJ2-3; CDR3 protein: CASSQDGGAADTQYF
V gene: TRBV14; J gene: TRBJ2-7; CDR3 protein: CASSHGTGLAYEQYF
V gene: TRBV27; J gene: TRBJ2-6; CDR3 protein: CASSFMPSGANVLTF
V gene: TRBV18; J gene: TRBJ1-5; CDR3 protein: CASSRQPHNQPQHF
V gene: TRBV24-1; J gene: TRBJ2-3; CDR3 protein: CATSDLGNSDTQYF
V gene: TRBV12-3/TRBV12-4; J gene: TRBJ2-1; CDR3 protein: CASRPTSGGTYNEQFF
V gene: TRBV12-3/TRBV12-4; J gene: TRBJ2-3; CDR3 protein: CASIADRGTQYF
V gene: TRBV5-4; J gene: TRBJ1-6; CDR3 protein: CASSSDIQSLHF
V gene: TRBV7-2; J gene: TRBJ2-5; CDR3 protein: CASSETVAETQYF